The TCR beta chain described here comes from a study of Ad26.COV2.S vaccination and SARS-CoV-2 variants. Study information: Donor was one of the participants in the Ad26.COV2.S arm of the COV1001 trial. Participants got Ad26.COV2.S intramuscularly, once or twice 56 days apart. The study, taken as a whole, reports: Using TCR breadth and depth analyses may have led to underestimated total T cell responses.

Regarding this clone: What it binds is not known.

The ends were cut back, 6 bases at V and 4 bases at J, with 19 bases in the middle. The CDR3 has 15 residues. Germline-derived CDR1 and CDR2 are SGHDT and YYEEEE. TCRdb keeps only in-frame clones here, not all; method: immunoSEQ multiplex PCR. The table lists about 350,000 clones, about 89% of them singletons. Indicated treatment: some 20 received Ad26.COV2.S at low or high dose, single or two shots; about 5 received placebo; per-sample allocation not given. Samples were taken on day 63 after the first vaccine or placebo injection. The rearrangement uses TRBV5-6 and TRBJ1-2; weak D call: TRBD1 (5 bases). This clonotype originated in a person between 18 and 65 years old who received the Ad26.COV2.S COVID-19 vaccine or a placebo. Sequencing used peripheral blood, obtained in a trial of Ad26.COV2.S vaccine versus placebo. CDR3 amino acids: CASTFDSGGSYGYTF. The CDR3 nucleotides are TGTGCCAGCACCTTCGATTCGGGGGGAAGCTATGGCTACACCTTC. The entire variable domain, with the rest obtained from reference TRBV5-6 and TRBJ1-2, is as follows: DAGVTQSPTHLIKTRGQQVTLRCSPKSGHDTVSWYQQALGQGPQFIFQYYEEEERQRGNFPDRFSGHQFPNYSSELNVNALLLGDSALYLCASTFDSGGSYGYTFGSGTRLTVV.